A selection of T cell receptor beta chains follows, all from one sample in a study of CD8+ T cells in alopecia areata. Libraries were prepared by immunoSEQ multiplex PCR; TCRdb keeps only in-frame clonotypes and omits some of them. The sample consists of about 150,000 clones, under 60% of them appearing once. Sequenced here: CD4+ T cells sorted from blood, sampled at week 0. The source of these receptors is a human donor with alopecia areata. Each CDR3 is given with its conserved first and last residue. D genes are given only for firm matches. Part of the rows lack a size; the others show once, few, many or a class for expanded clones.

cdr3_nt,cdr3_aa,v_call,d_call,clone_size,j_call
TGTGCCTGGAGTTTCTTGGGGGGCGAAGAGACCCAGTACTTC,CAWSFLGGEETQYF,TRBV30,-,-,TRBJ2-5
TGTGCCAGCTCACCAACCGCGGGGAATGCACCCCTCCACTTT,CASSPTAGNAPLHF,TRBV18,-,-,TRBJ1-6
TGCGCCAGCAGCCAAGACGCAGGGCGGTACGAGCAGTACTTC,CASSQDAGRYEQYF,TRBV4-1,-,-,TRBJ2-7
TGTGCCAGCAGCTCCGATGGGGGGTACAATGAGCAGTTCTTC,CASSSDGGYNEQFF,TRBV7-6,-,-,TRBJ2-1
TGTGCCAGCAGTTTCGACAGAAACACCGGGGAGCTGTTTTTT,CASSFDRNTGELFF,TRBV27,-,-,TRBJ2-2
TGTGCCAGCAGTGAAGCAGGGCTAAACACCGGGGAGCTGTTTTTT,CASSEAGLNTGELFF,TRBV25-1,-,-,TRBJ2-2
TGTGCCAGCCGGACAAGCTCCTACGAGCAGTACTTC,CASRTSSYEQYF,TRBV2,-,few,TRBJ2-7
TGTGCCAGCAGCTTACTTGACAGGCAAGAGACCCAGTACTTC,CASSLLDRQETQYF,TRBV11-2,-,-,TRBJ2-5
TGCGCCAGCAGCTTTCAGGAGGGCACAGATACGCAGTATTTT,CASSFQEGTDTQYF,TRBV5-1,-,-,TRBJ2-3
TGTGCCAGCAGTTCCGCCGGGACAGGGGCTACATTGGAGCAGTACTTC,CASSSAGTGATLEQYF,TRBV27,TRBD1,-,TRBJ2-7